The entry that follows covers one TCR beta chain sequence. The table came from immunoSEQ multiplex PCR; TCRdb's copy has only in-frame clones and leaves some out. The sample gives about 27,000 clones, about 80% of which show up once; approximately 0.97% is in the top ten. This entry is derived from a study of memory CD4+ T cells and cytomegalovirus serostatus. Losses at the gene ends were 6 bases for V and 5 bases for J; bases not matched to a gene: 11. CDR3 length: 15 residues. Germline values: CDR1 MNHEY, CDR2 SVGAGI. The sort gate was single viable CD3+CD4+CD8-CD45RO+ cells for memory CD4+ T cells.

The TCR sequence derives from an adult in good health and CMV-seronegative. The sample taken for sequencing was memory CD4+ T cells from blood. The rearrangement links TRBV6-5 to TRBJ1-1, with 8 bases identical to TRBD1. This chain's CDR3 is CASRPFGQGRTEAFF. The CDR3 nucleotides read TGTGCCAGCAGACCGTTCGGACAGGGAAGAACTGAAGCTTTCTTT.